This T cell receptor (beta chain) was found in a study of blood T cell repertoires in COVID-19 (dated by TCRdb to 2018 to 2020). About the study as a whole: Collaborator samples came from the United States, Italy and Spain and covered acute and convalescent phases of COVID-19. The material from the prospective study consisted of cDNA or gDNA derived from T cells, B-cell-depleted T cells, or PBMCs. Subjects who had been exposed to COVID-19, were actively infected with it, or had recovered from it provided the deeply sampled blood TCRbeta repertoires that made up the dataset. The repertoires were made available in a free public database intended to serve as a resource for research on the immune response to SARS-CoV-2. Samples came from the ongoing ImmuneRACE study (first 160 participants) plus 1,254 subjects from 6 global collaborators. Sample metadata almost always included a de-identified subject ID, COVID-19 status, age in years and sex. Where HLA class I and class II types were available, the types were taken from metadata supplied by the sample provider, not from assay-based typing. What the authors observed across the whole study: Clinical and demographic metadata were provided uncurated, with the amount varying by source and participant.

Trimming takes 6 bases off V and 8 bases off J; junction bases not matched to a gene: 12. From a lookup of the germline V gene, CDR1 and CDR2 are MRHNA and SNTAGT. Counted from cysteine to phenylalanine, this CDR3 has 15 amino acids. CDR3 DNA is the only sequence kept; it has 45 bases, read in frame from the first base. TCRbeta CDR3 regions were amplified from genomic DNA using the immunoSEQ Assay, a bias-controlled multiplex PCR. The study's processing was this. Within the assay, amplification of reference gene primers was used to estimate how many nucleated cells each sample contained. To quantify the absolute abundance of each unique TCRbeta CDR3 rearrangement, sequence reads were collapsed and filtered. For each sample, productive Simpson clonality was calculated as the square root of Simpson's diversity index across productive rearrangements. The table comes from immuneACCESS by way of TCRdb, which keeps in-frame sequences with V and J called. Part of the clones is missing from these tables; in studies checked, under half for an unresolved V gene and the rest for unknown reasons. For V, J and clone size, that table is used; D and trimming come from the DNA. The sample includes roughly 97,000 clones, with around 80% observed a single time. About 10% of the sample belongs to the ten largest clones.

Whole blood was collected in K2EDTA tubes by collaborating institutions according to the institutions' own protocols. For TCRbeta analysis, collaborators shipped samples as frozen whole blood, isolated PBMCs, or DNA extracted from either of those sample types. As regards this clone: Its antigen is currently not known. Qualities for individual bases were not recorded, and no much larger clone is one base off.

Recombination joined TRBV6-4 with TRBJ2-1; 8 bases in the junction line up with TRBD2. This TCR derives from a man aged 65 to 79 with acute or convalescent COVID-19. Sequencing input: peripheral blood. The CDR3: CASSDGGAGFDEQFF. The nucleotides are TGTGCCAGCAGCGACGGGGGGGCCGGGTTCGATGAGCAGTTCTTC.